This T cell receptor (beta chain) is drawn from a study of cytomegalovirus exposure and HLA in healthy donors. The PCR ran on 60 Vbeta and 13 Jbeta primers. Method: immunoSEQ multiplex PCR; TCRdb's copy keeps in-frame clones and lacks some. The profile shows about 130,000 clones, 74% of them singletons. The study, taken as a whole, reports: TCR sequences were mostly rare, though some public TCRs occurred in many donors. The productive fraction for most TCR beta V segments was about 90% or about 30% in an earlier analysis.

CDR1 and CDR2 from the germline V gene are SGHTA and FQGNSA. The CDR3 covers 16 residues. The ends were cut back, 2 bases at V and 8 bases at J, with 18 bases in the middle. This clone was counted ten times or more. Its antigen is not identified. The chain couples TRBV7-2 to TRBJ1-4, with D unclear. The source material was PBMCs. The receptor was isolated from a woman aged 45-65 years in good health and CMV-seropositive. The DNA of the CDR3 is TGTGCCAGCAGCTTATCCTATTCAAAGCGTGCCGAAAAACTGTTTTTT. Translating gives CASSLSYSKRAEKLFF. The full variable domain, with the rest looked up from reference TRBV7-2 and TRBJ1-4, is GAGVSQSPSNKVTEKGKDVELRCDPISGHTALYWYRQSLGQGLEFLIYFQGNSAPDKSGLPSDRFSAERTGGSVSTLTIQRTQQEDSAVYLCASSLSYSKRAEKLFFGSGTQLSVL.